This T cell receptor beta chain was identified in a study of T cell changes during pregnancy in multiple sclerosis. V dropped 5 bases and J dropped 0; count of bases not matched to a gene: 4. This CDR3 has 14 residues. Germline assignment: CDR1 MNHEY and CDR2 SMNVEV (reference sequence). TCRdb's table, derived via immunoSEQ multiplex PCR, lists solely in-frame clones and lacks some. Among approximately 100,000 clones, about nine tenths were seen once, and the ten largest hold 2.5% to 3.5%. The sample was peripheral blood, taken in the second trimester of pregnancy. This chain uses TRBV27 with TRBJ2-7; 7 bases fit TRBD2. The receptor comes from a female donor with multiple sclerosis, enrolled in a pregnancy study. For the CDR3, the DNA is TGTGCCAGCAGTCTGGGGGGGATCTCCTACGAGCAGTACTTC. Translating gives CASSLGGISYEQYF.